This entry describes one T cell receptor beta chain. The antigen is not known. These data originate in a study of T cell repertoires in cytomegalovirus infection. The overall study: Recently identified HLA-C-restricted and well-studied HLA-B-restricted CMV epitopes were used. CMV infection plus the matching HLA type was flagged by public TCR beta signatures.

With V trimmed by 0 bases and J by 4 bases, 10 bases remained unmatched. From germline, CDR1 is LGHNA and CDR2 YSLEER. The CDR3 spans 18 residues. Study results and limitations: The response measured ex vivo was dominated by TCR beta clonotypes (HLA-C-restricted and CMV-specific). CMV carriers having the relevant HLA were flagged by cumulative public TCR beta family frequency.

TCRdb reanalysed the reads using MiXCR and keeps one entry per CDR3 protein. The data contain hundreds of thousands of distinct CDR3 sequences, roughly a third of them singletons. Here the sequenced sample was cultured PBMCs, taken from culture after CMV antigen stimulation. The TCR was taken from a human donor in good health (CMV status not recorded). Some clones in this sample may be carry-over from other donors' samples. This chain joins TRBV4-3 and TRBJ2-7; 12 bases map to TRBD2. CDR3 protein: CASSQESSGRAPPYEQYF. CDR3 bases: TGCGCCAGCAGCCAAGAGTCTAGCGGGAGGGCCCCTCCTTACGAGCAGTACTTC.